Described below is a single T cell receptor (delta chain) sequence and its context. Antigen unknown. Only one base separates this from a far larger clonotype, so it likely reflects a read error. Other DNA sequences in the same sample also yield this CDR3. The data stem from a study of γδ T cells in repeated Plasmodium falciparum infection. Study summary: Four controlled malaria infections with P. falciparum NF54 spanned roughly 590 days. Malian samples came from no-transmission periods or across acute febrile malaria episodes.

Germline CDR1 reads TSWWSYY; CDR2 reads QGS. Unmatched junction bases numbered 27, after V lost 0 bases and J lost 2 bases. CDR3 size: 25 residues. Bulk repertoires came from Vgamma9/Vdelta2+ or Vdelta2-negative gammadelta T cells flow-sorted from PBMC. General study findings and limits: Malian children's Vdelta2-negative repertoires appeared more expanded and less diverse than Australians'.

TCRdb re-called clones from the multiplex PCR reads using CATT. The sample contains roughly 90,000 delta-chain clones, roughly 0.98% of which appear only once. This chain connects TRDV1 to TRDJ1; 13 nucleotides agree with TRDD3. What was sequenced was gamma-delta T cells from blood. This TCR derives from a pool of human donors (malaria-infected and uninfected, not separated). The CDR3 is CALGELWSSYVGQAYWGIRTDKLIF. As DNA, the CDR3 is TGTGCTCTTGGGGAACTTTGGTCTTCCTACGTAGGGCAGGCATACTGGGGGATACGGACCGATAAACTCATCTTT.